The rows below give T cell receptor beta chains drawn from one sample of a study of metastatic and nonmetastatic thyroid tumors. TCRdb reassembled clones from the PCR reads with MiXCR. The table has around 20,000 clones, roughly 17% seen once. The specimen sequenced was blood. These receptors were obtained from a male donor with papillary thyroid cancer or a benign thyroid nodule (not recorded which). Some clones in this sample may be carry-over from other donors' samples. Each CDR3 is given with its conserved first and last residue. A D gene is named only where the DNA matches it firmly. Clone size is not always given. Where it is, it says once, few, many or a class for expanded clones.

v_call	j_call	clone_size	d_call	cdr3_nt	cdr3_aa
TRBV20-1	TRBJ2-3	many	TRBD2	TGCAGTGCTAGAGTGACTAGCGGAACTAGCACAGATACGCAGTATTTT	CSARVTSGTSTDTQYF
TRBV4-1	TRBJ2-7	.	.	TGCGCCAGCAGCCAGGGACATGCAACTTTCTACGAGCAGTACTTC	CASSQGHATFYEQYF
TRBV6-5	TRBJ2-7	.	.	TGTGCCAGCAGTTACTCGTCGACCGCTTCCTACGAGCAGTACTTC	CASSYSSTASYEQYF
TRBV27	TRBJ1-4	many	.	TGTGCCAGCAGTTTCAAAGGGGGGGGCAAGGAAAAACTGTTTTTT	CASSFKGGGKEKLFF
TRBV7-9	TRBJ2-3	many	.	TGTGCCAGCACCTGGGACGGCAGCACAGATACGCAGTATTTT	CASTWDGSTDTQYF
TRBV5-1	TRBJ1-1	many	.	TGCGCCAGCAGCTTATACTCGACCGAGACTGAAGCTTTCTTT	CASSLYSTETEAFF
TRBV28	TRBJ2-7	medium-sized	.	TGTGCCAGCAGTCTCGACAGTGTCTCCTACGAGCAGTACTTC	CASSLDSVSYEQYF
TRBV30	TRBJ2-3	many	.	TGTGCCTGGGACCGCGGGACCACAGATACGCAGTATTTT	CAWDRGTTDTQYF
TRBV3-1	TRBJ1-1	many	.	TGTGCCAGCAGCCAAGATAGGGGGAGAACTGAAGCTTTCTTT	CASSQDRGRTEAFF
TRBV30	TRBJ2-3	many	.	TGTGCCTGGAGTGAGGAAAGCGGGTTGACAGATACGCAGTATTTT	CAWSEESGLTDTQYF
TRBV5-6	TRBJ2-7	.	TRBD1	TGTGCCAGCAGCTTAGACGGACAGGGAGCCTACGAGCAGTACTTC	CASSLDGQGAYEQYF